This T cell receptor beta chain is from a study of blood T cell repertoires in COVID-19. In the study overall: Acute-phase and convalescent COVID-19 samples originated in the United States, Italy and Spain. PBMCs, B-cell-depleted T cells, or T cells provided the cDNA or gDNA that made up the material.

In the authors' methods: Amplifying reference gene primers gave estimates of nucleated cell counts. The assay was immunoSEQ multiplex PCR, and TCRdb's table has in-frame clones only and misses some. V, J and clone size derive from that table, while D and trimming were established from the DNA sequence. The table lists approximately 4,100 clones, roughly nine tenths of them singletons. The sequence was obtained from a man aged 45-65 years with active COVID-19. The sample taken for sequencing was peripheral blood.

The CDR3 sequence: CATSARKPGTASTGELFF. Here the CDR3 DNA reads TGTGCCACCAGTGCAAGAAAACCCGGGACAGCAAGCACCGGGGAGCTGTTTTTT. The chain couples TRBV24-1 to TRBJ2-2, with 7 bases fitting TRBD1. The CDR3 totals 18 residues. Germline V gene sequence: CDR1 KGHDR, CDR2 SFDVKD. J was trimmed by 4 bases and V by 5 bases; bases with no gene match: 15.